Listed here are 13 T cell receptor beta chains from one sample, sequenced in a study of blood T cell repertoires in COVID-19. Only in-frame clones appear in the TCRdb table, and some are missing; sequencing was by immunoSEQ multiplex PCR. The repertoire holds about 170,000 clones, with just under 85% as singletons. Material for sequencing was peripheral blood. These receptors all stem from a man in his forties or fifties who had recovered from COVID-19.

Remarks on this clone: In the same sample, other DNA sequences code for this CDR3. V and J are TRBV7-2 and TRBJ1-5, with unresolved D. The CDR3 is 15 residues long. In germline, CDR1 is SGHTA, CDR2 FQGNSA. Trimming stripped 1 base from V and 0 bases from J, with 7 bases between. For the CDR3, the DNA is TGTGCCAGCAGCTTAGTAACATATAGCAATCAGCCCCAGCATTTT. This codes for CASSLVTYSNQPQHF.

The J gene is TRBJ2-1, the V gene TRBV11-2; D might be TRBD1 (5 bases). Germline V gene data show CDR1 as SGHAT and CDR2 as FQNNGV. The CDR3 runs 17 residues. Trimming stripped 4 bases from V and 0 bases from J, with 16 bases between. CDR3 amino acids: CASSSLGVRSSYNEQFF. CDR3 coding DNA: TGTGCCAGCAGCTCGTTAGGGGTGAGGAGCTCCTACAATGAGCAGTTCTTC. The entire variable domain, with the rest obtained from reference TRBV11-2 and TRBJ2-1, is as follows: EAGVAQSPRYKIIEKRQSVAFWCNPISGHATLYWYQQILGQGPKLLIQFQNNGVVDDSQLPKDRFSAERLKGVDSTLKIQPAKLEDSAVYLCASSSLGVRSSYNEQFFGPGTRLTVL.

The chain employs TRBV4-1 and TRBJ2-1; 9 bases match TRBD2. V lost 7 bases, J lost 0 bases, and 1 base stayed unmatched. The CDR3 is 14 amino acids. Germline CDR1 MGHRA, CDR2 YSYEKL. The DNA of the CDR3 is TGCGCCAGCAATAGCGGGAGCTCCTACAATGAGCAGTTCTTC. It is translated as CASNSGSSYNEQFF.

The chain employs TRBV30 and TRBJ2-3; D is perhaps TRBD2 (6 bases). Trimming cost V 4 bases and J 4 bases, with 15 bases left between them. CDR3 size: 14 residues. CDR1 is GTSNPN, CDR2 SVGIG, per germline (reference sequence). This chain's CDR3 is CAWTPYGGADTQYF. The CDR3 bases are TGTGCCTGGACCCCCTACGGCGGGGCAGATACGCAGTATTTT.

The chain has TRBV6-5 and TRBJ1-2; 7 bases match TRBD1. With V trimmed by 2 bases and J by 3 bases, 6 bases remained unmatched. The CDR3 is 15 amino acids. The V gene's germline CDR1 is MNHEY and CDR2 SVGAGI. The CDR3 region has the DNA TGTGCCAGCAGTTACCTCGACAGGGACGACTATGGCTACACCTTC. Protein: CASSYLDRDDYGYTF.

The chain combines TRBV7-6 with TRBJ2-5; D gene unclear. From germline, CDR1 is SGHVS and CDR2 FNYEAQ. V gave up 5 bases and J gave up 2 bases, with 9 bases separating them. The CDR3 is 13 residues long. The CDR3: CASSGTRQETQYF. Written as DNA, the CDR3 is TGTGCCAGCAGCGGTACGCGTCAAGAGACCCAGTACTTC.

The rearrangement links TRBV3-1 (or the pseudogene TRBV3-2) to TRBJ2-2; 9 bases fit TRBD2. The V segment lost 5 bases and the J segment 5 bases; nucleotides outside the gene matches: 6. In germline, CDR1 is LGHDT, CDR2 YNNKEL (reference sequence). The CDR3 consists of 15 residues. CDR3 protein: CASSSFLAGTGELFF. In DNA form, the CDR3 reads TGTGCCAGCAGCTCTTTTCTAGCGGGGACCGGGGAGCTGTTTTTT.

Here the CDR3 DNA reads TGTGCCACTAGCCAGGGGGTGGCATGGGGGGAGCTGTTTTTT. Translating gives CATSQGVAWGELFF. The chain carries TRBV24-1 and TRBJ2-2; 7 nucleotides agree with TRBD1. Germline assignment: CDR1 KGHDR and CDR2 SFDVKD. Trimming cost V 10 bases and J 8 bases; bases outside gene matches: 12. The CDR3 contains 14 residues.

This chain links TRBV11-2 with TRBJ2-6; TRBD2 agrees at 7 bases. Per the germline V gene, CDR1 is SGHAT and CDR2 is FQNNGV. V lost 4 bases and J lost 4; bases outside the gene matches: 7. This CDR3 region has 16 residues. CDR3 DNA sequence: TGTGCCAGCAGCTCTGTTGGGGGGGTAGGGGCCAACGTCCTGACTTTC. This translates into CASSSVGGVGANVLTF. Full variable domain (missing parts from reference TRBV11-2 and TRBJ2-6): EAGVAQSPRYKIIEKRQSVAFWCNPISGHATLYWYQQILGQGPKLLIQFQNNGVVDDSQLPKDRFSAERLKGVDSTLKIQPAKLEDSAVYLCASSSVGGVGANVLTFGAGSRLTVL.

The genes are TRBV19 and TRBJ2-3, with 9 bases matching TRBD1. The V and J ends lost 5 bases and 2 bases, in that order; junction bases with no gene match: 8. CDR1 is LNHDA, CDR2 SQIVND, per germline (reference sequence). The CDR3 is made up of 16 amino acids. The CDR3 DNA follows: TGTGCCAGTAGTCCCAAAAACAGGGGGCTCACAGATACGCAGTATTTT. It translates to CASSPKNRGLTDTQYF.

The V gene is TRBV4-3, the J gene TRBJ1-2, with 7 nucleotides matching TRBD1. Trimming took 1 base from V and 5 from J; bases not matched to a gene: 7. The CDR3 loop spans 15 amino acids. Germline V gene sequence: CDR1 LGHNA, CDR2 YSLEER. The CDR3 region has the DNA TGCGCCAGCAGCCAAGGAGACGGGACAGCTTATGGCTACACCTTC. Amino acid sequence: CASSQGDGTAYGYTF.

The chain recombines TRBV7-3 with TRBJ1-6; 9 bases fit TRBD1. This CDR3 has 15 residues. Germline V CDR1 and CDR2: SGHTA, FQGTGA. V shed 3 bases and J 5 bases; nucleotides not matched to a gene: 2. Here the CDR3 reads CASSFDRGDNSPLHF. CDR3 bases: TGTGCCAGCAGCTTTGACAGGGGGGATAATTCACCCCTCCACTTT.

The chain employs TRBV30 and TRBJ1-5; D unclear. The V and J ends lost 3 bases and 9 bases respectively, with 18 bases between them. The V gene's germline CDR1 is GTSNPN and CDR2 SVGIG (reference sequence). The CDR3 length is 14 residues. CDR3 DNA sequence: TGTGCCTGGAGAGATCGAGGCAACAACGGGCCCCAGCATTTT. Its protein product is CAWRDRGNNGPQHF. Based on the CDR3 plus reference TRBV30 and TRBJ1-5, the full variable domain is SQTIHQWPATLVQPVGSPLSLECTVEGTSNPNLYWYRQAAGRGLQLLFYSVGIGQISSEVPQNLSASRPQDRQFILSSKKLLLSDSGFYLCAWRDRGNNGPQHFGDGTRLSIL.